The rows below give T cell receptor beta chains drawn from one sample of a study of OX40 agonist ivuxolimab in advanced cancers. TCRdb's table, derived via immunoSEQ multiplex PCR, lists solely in-frame clones and lacks some. The table lists roughly 65,000 clones, more than 70% of them singletons, with 2% to 2.5% in the top ten. Sequenced here: CD4+ or CD8+ T cells sorted from blood, sampled in a trial of the OX40 agonist ivuxolimab. The source is an adult with an advanced solid tumor such as melanoma, head and neck, liver or kidney cancer. Each CDR3 is given with its conserved first and last residue. The D gene is left open where the match is weak. The size of a clone is reported for some rows only, either as once, few or many, or as a class for expanded clones.

j_gene: TRBJ2-2; d_gene: TRBD1; abundance: few; v_gene: TRBV19; CDR3aa: CASSVGQGTGELFF; CDR3nt: TGTGCCAGTAGTGTCGGACAGGGCACCGGGGAGCTGTTTTTT
j_gene: TRBJ2-3; d_gene: TRBD2; abundance: -; v_gene: TRBV15; CDR3aa: CATSREPTSPTDTQYF; CDR3nt: TGTGCCACCAGCAGAGAGCCGACTAGCCCCACAGATACGCAGTATTTT
j_gene: TRBJ2-1; d_gene: TRBD2; abundance: -; v_gene: TRBV2; CDR3aa: CASRRAGGVRNNEQFF; CDR3nt: TGTGCCAGCAGGAGAGCGGGGGGGGTACGAAACAATGAGCAGTTCTTC
j_gene: TRBJ2-7; d_gene: -; abundance: -; v_gene: TRBV15; CDR3aa: CATSRERGSSYEQYF; CDR3nt: TGTGCCACCAGCAGAGAGAGAGGCAGCTCCTACGAGCAGTACTTC
j_gene: TRBJ2-3; d_gene: -; abundance: -; v_gene: TRBV4-2; CDR3aa: CASSQGGAERTDTQYF; CDR3nt: TGTGCCAGCAGCCAAGGAGGGGCGGAGCGCACAGATACGCAGTATTTT
j_gene: TRBJ2-3; d_gene: TRBD2; abundance: -; v_gene: TRBV7-3; CDR3aa: CASSLTPSGGSQYF; CDR3nt: TGTGCCAGCAGCTTAACTCCTAGCGGGGGCTCGCAGTATTTT
j_gene: TRBJ2-6; d_gene: -; abundance: -; v_gene: TRBV23-1; CDR3aa: CASSQSNHGADTMANVLTF; CDR3nt: TGCGCCAGCAGTCAATCAAATCACGGGGCAGACACGATGGCCAACGTCCTGACTTTC
j_gene: TRBJ2-4; d_gene: TRBD1; abundance: once; v_gene: TRBV5-8; CDR3aa: CASSGPTGGNIQYF; CDR3nt: TGTGCCAGCAGCGGGCCTACAGGGGGCAACATTCAGTACTTC
j_gene: TRBJ2-3; d_gene: TRBD2; abundance: -; v_gene: TRBV19; CDR3aa: CAKGAGGLADTQYF; CDR3nt: TGTGCCAAGGGGGCGGGAGGGTTGGCAGATACGCAGTATTTT
j_gene: TRBJ2-1; d_gene: -; abundance: -; v_gene: TRBV21-1; CDR3aa: CASSTVGGGPSYNEQFF; CDR3nt: TGTGCCAGCAGCACCGTTGGGGGAGGGCCGTCCTACAATGAGCAGTTCTTC
j_gene: TRBJ1-2; d_gene: -; abundance: -; v_gene: TRBV5-6; CDR3aa: CASSLGSPQVYGYTF; CDR3nt: TGTGCCAGCAGCTTGGGGTCTCCTCAGGTCTATGGCTACACCTTC
j_gene: TRBJ1-5; d_gene: -; abundance: once; v_gene: TRBV18; CDR3aa: CASSPQTGGNQPQHF; CDR3nt: TGTGCCAGCTCACCCCAGACAGGAGGCAATCAGCCCCAGCATTTT
j_gene: TRBJ1-4; d_gene: TRBD1; abundance: -; v_gene: TRBV19; CDR3aa: CASSRTGNNEKLFF; CDR3nt: TGTGCCAGTAGTAGGACAGGGAATAATGAAAAACTGTTTTTT
j_gene: TRBJ2-7; d_gene: -; abundance: -; v_gene: TRBV7-9; CDR3aa: CASSSLGPSVYEQYF; CDR3nt: TGTGCCAGCAGCTCCCTGGGCCCCAGTGTCTACGAGCAGTACTTC
j_gene: TRBJ1-5; d_gene: -; abundance: -; v_gene: TRBV27; CDR3aa: CASSSPPGDHQPQHF; CDR3nt: TGTGCCAGCAGTTCCCCCCCGGGAGATCATCAGCCCCAGCATTTT
j_gene: TRBJ2-3; d_gene: -; abundance: -; v_gene: TRBV5-1; CDR3aa: CASSLAVLSTDTQYF; CDR3nt: TGCGCCAGCAGCTTGGCCGTCCTAAGCACAGATACGCAGTATTTT
j_gene: TRBJ1-2; d_gene: TRBD1; abundance: -; v_gene: TRBV5-1; CDR3aa: CASSSLDRGYGYTF; CDR3nt: TGCGCCAGCAGCTCCCTGGACAGGGGTTATGGCTACACCTTC
j_gene: TRBJ1-1; d_gene: -; abundance: -; v_gene: TRBV6-6; CDR3aa: CASRAQSSPLAFF; CDR3nt: TGTGCCAGCAGGGCCCAGTCATCCCCGCTGGCTTTCTTT
j_gene: TRBJ1-2; d_gene: -; abundance: -; v_gene: TRBV7-8; CDR3aa: CASSLAGDPSSGYTF; CDR3nt: TGTGCCAGCAGCTTAGCAGGCGACCCAAGCTCTGGCTACACCTTC
j_gene: TRBJ1-1; d_gene: TRBD1; abundance: -; v_gene: TRBV5-6; CDR3aa: CASTLDRGNTEAFF; CDR3nt: TGTGCCAGCACCCTGGACAGGGGGAACACTGAAGCTTTCTTT
j_gene: TRBJ1-4; d_gene: -; abundance: -; v_gene: TRBV28; CDR3aa: CASSRSEKLFF; CDR3nt: TGTGCCAGCAGCCGGTCTGAAAAACTGTTTTTT
j_gene: TRBJ1-1; d_gene: -; abundance: -; v_gene: TRBV7-9; CDR3aa: CASSLQGEGTEAFF; CDR3nt: TGTGCCAGCAGCTTACAAGGGGAGGGGACTGAAGCTTTCTTT
j_gene: TRBJ1-1; d_gene: -; abundance: -; v_gene: TRBV29-1; CDR3aa: CSVGGGGRHTEAFF; CDR3nt: TGCAGCGTTGGGGGCGGGGGCAGGCACACTGAAGCTTTCTTT
j_gene: TRBJ2-1; d_gene: -; abundance: -; v_gene: TRBV5-4; CDR3aa: CASIRGGSNEQFF; CDR3nt: TGTGCCAGCATCCGAGGGGGGAGCAATGAGCAGTTCTTC
j_gene: TRBJ2-7; d_gene: -; abundance: -; v_gene: TRBV28; CDR3aa: CASFPEGDFLSGYEQYF; CDR3nt: TGTGCCAGTTTCCCTGAGGGGGACTTCCTATCCGGCTACGAGCAGTACTTC
j_gene: TRBJ2-1; d_gene: -; abundance: -; v_gene: TRBV5-1; CDR3aa: CASSREPGQRGGNEQFF; CDR3nt: TGCGCCAGCAGCCGCGAACCAGGACAGAGAGGAGGCAATGAGCAGTTCTTC
j_gene: TRBJ2-5; d_gene: -; abundance: once; v_gene: TRBV7-9; CDR3aa: CASSYDSQETQYF; CDR3nt: TGTGCCAGCAGCTACGACAGCCAAGAGACCCAGTACTTC
j_gene: TRBJ1-2; d_gene: -; abundance: -; v_gene: TRBV30; CDR3aa: CAWSGNYGYTF; CDR3nt: TGTGCCTGGAGTGGAAACTATGGCTACACCTTC
j_gene: TRBJ1-2; d_gene: -; abundance: -; v_gene: TRBV5-4; CDR3aa: CASSFPQDYGYTF; CDR3nt: TGTGCCAGCAGCTTCCCACAGGACTATGGCTACACCTTC
j_gene: TRBJ1-6; d_gene: -; abundance: -; v_gene: TRBV7-2; CDR3aa: CASSLNRASPLHF; CDR3nt: TGTGCCAGCAGCTTAAATCGGGCTTCACCCCTCCACTTT
j_gene: TRBJ1-4; d_gene: -; abundance: -; v_gene: TRBV9; CDR3aa: CASSVEGRGTNEKLFF; CDR3nt: TGTGCCAGCAGCGTAGAGGGGAGGGGCACTAATGAAAAACTGTTTTTT
j_gene: TRBJ1-1; d_gene: -; abundance: few; v_gene: TRBV7-9; CDR3aa: CASSSTGMNTEAFF; CDR3nt: TGTGCCAGCAGCTCAACAGGGATGAACACTGAAGCTTTCTTT
j_gene: TRBJ2-3; d_gene: -; abundance: few; v_gene: TRBV11-2; CDR3aa: CASSLGGLGTDTQYF; CDR3nt: TGTGCCAGCAGCTTAGGGGGTCTGGGCACAGATACGCAGTATTTT
j_gene: TRBJ2-7; d_gene: -; abundance: -; v_gene: TRBV6-5; CDR3aa: CASSQASSYEQYF; CDR3nt: TGTGCCAGCAGCCAGGCCAGCTCCTACGAGCAGTACTTC
j_gene: TRBJ2-7; d_gene: -; abundance: -; v_gene: TRBV2; CDR3aa: CASTGQASSYEQYF; CDR3nt: TGTGCCAGCACAGGGCAGGCGAGCTCCTACGAGCAGTACTTC
j_gene: TRBJ1-4; d_gene: -; abundance: -; v_gene: TRBV19; CDR3aa: CASTMGGAHEKLFF; CDR3nt: TGTGCCAGTACCATGGGAGGGGCGCACGAAAAACTGTTTTTT
j_gene: TRBJ2-5; d_gene: TRBD1; abundance: -; v_gene: TRBV7-2; CDR3aa: CASSLVHRGLETQYF; CDR3nt: TGTGCCAGCAGCTTAGTTCACAGGGGGTTGGAGACCCAGTACTTC
j_gene: TRBJ1-1; d_gene: -; abundance: -; v_gene: TRBV6-5; CDR3aa: CASSLRDLNTEAFF; CDR3nt: TGTGCCAGCAGTCTCCGGGACCTGAACACTGAAGCTTTCTTT
j_gene: TRBJ2-2; d_gene: TRBD2; abundance: -; v_gene: TRBV7-6; CDR3aa: CASSPLAGMRNTGELFF; CDR3nt: TGTGCCAGCAGCCCACTAGCGGGAATGAGGAACACCGGGGAGCTGTTTTTT
j_gene: TRBJ2-3; d_gene: -; abundance: -; v_gene: TRBV9; CDR3aa: CASSVGSASDTQYF; CDR3nt: TGTGCCAGCAGCGTAGGCTCAGCCTCAGATACGCAGTATTTT
j_gene: TRBJ1-1; d_gene: TRBD1; abundance: -; v_gene: TRBV5-1; CDR3aa: CASSHGAGQRTEAFF; CDR3nt: TGCGCCAGCAGCCACGGAGCGGGACAGCGCACTGAAGCTTTCTTT
j_gene: TRBJ2-5; d_gene: -; abundance: few; v_gene: TRBV6-6; CDR3aa: CASSYGGTRETQYF; CDR3nt: TGTGCCAGCAGTTATGGGGGGACTCGAGAGACCCAGTACTTC
j_gene: TRBJ1-4; d_gene: -; abundance: -; v_gene: TRBV7-9; CDR3aa: CASSLMTAREKLFF; CDR3nt: TGTGCCAGCAGCTTAATGACCGCACGTGAAAAACTGTTTTTT
j_gene: TRBJ1-5; d_gene: TRBD1; abundance: -; v_gene: TRBV10-2; CDR3aa: CASSEGRQGGSQPQHF; CDR3nt: TGCGCCAGCAGTGAAGGGCGACAGGGCGGGAGTCAGCCCCAGCATTTT
j_gene: TRBJ2-7; d_gene: TRBD1; abundance: -; v_gene: TRBV10-3; CDR3aa: CATSESPGQGYEQYF; CDR3nt: TGTGCCACCAGTGAGTCTCCGGGACAGGGCTACGAGCAGTACTTC